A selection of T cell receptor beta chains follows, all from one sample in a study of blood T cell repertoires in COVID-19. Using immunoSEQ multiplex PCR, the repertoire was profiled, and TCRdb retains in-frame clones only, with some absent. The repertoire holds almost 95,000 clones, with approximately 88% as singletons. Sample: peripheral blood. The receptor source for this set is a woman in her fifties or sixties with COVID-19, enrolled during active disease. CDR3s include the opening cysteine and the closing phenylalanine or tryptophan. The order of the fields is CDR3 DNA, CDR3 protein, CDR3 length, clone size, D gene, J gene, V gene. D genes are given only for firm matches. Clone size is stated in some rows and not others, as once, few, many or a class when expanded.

TGCGCCAGCAGCCAAGATATGGCAGGGGGGCAGCCCCAGCATTTT | CASSQDMAGGQPQHF | 15 | NA | TRBD1 | TRBJ1-5 | TRBV4-3
TGTGCCAGCAGCTTATTAGGGGGTCTGTTAGACGAGCAGTACTTC | CASSLLGGLLDEQYF | 15 | NA | NA | TRBJ2-7 | TRBV7-2
TGTGCCAGCAGGCCGGGACAGGGACTCTATGGCTACACCTTC | CASRPGQGLYGYTF | 14 | NA | TRBD1 | TRBJ1-2 | TRBV7-2
TGTGCCAGCATTTGGCGCGGGTTTGAGACCCAGTACTTC | CASIWRGFETQYF | 13 | NA | NA | TRBJ2-5 | TRBV6-5
TGTGCCAGCAGTGAACCAGGGGGCACCGGGGAGCTGTTTTTT | CASSEPGGTGELFF | 14 | NA | TRBD1 | TRBJ2-2 | TRBV6-1
TGTGCCAGCAGGGCCCGGGACAGGGGGTTGGATGAGCAGTTCTTC | CASRARDRGLDEQFF | 15 | NA | TRBD1 | TRBJ2-1 | TRBV3-1/TRBV3-2
TGTGCCAGCAGCCAAGTTAGGGGGCCGGGGAACTATGGCTACACCTTC | CASSQVRGPGNYGYTF | 16 | NA | TRBD1 | TRBJ1-2 | TRBV3-1/TRBV3-2
TGTGCCAGCAGTGGAGGGACAGGGGATCCGTATTCACCCCTCCACTTT | CASSGGTGDPYSPLHF | 16 | NA | TRBD1 | TRBJ1-6 | TRBV28
TGCGCCAGCAGCCCAGGACAGGGGTTCTTCGGGGAGCTGTTTTTT | CASSPGQGFFGELFF | 15 | NA | TRBD1 | TRBJ2-2 | TRBV4-1
TGTGCCAGCAGCCCTCCGGACAGGGGAGACGGCTACACCTTC | CASSPPDRGDGYTF | 14 | few | TRBD1 | TRBJ1-2 | TRBV7-9
TGTGCCAGTAGTATCGGGACAGGGTATCAGCCCCAGCATTTT | CASSIGTGYQPQHF | 14 | few | TRBD1 | TRBJ1-5 | TRBV19
TGTGCCAGCAGCATGGGACAGGGAGTGGCCTACGAGCAGTACTTC | CASSMGQGVAYEQYF | 15 | NA | TRBD1 | TRBJ2-7 | TRBV5-5
TGCGCCAGCAGCCAAGATTTCGGGGTTTTAGGCACAGATACGCAGTATTTT | CASSQDFGVLGTDTQYF | 17 | NA | NA | TRBJ2-3 | TRBV4-3
TGTGCCTGTCGTACAGTGCAGAATCAGCCCCAGCATTTT | CACRTVQNQPQHF | 13 | once | NA | TRBJ1-5 | TRBV2
TGTGCCAGCAGCCGCGGGGGAGGGGATAATTCACCCCTCCACTTT | CASSRGGGDNSPLHF | 15 | NA | NA | TRBJ1-6 | TRBV6-1
TGCGCCAGCAGCCAAGGGGGCGGAGTAACCGGGGAGCTGTTTTTT | CASSQGGGVTGELFF | 15 | few | NA | TRBJ2-2 | TRBV4-3
TGTGCCAGCAGATTGGGAGGGGGCTCTGGAAACACCATATATTTT | CASRLGGGSGNTIYF | 15 | NA | NA | TRBJ1-3 | TRBV5-8
TGTGCCAGCAGCCCCCGTGCGCGGGGGGATAGTTACAATGAGCAGTTCTTC | CASSPRARGDSYNEQFF | 17 | few | TRBD2 | TRBJ2-1 | TRBV7-2
TGCGCCAGCAGCCAAGAGGTTTGGAGGGACAGGGTTGGCTACACCTTC | CASSQEVWRDRVGYTF | 16 | NA | TRBD1 | TRBJ1-2 | TRBV4-3
TGTGCCAGCAGGACGGGACTAGCAGACGGTTCGCAGTTCTTC | CASRTGLADGSQFF | 14 | NA | TRBD2 | TRBJ2-1 | TRBV6-5
TGTGCCAGCTCACCGACTCCGGGACAGGGGGAGGAAGAGCAGTACTTC | CASSPTPGQGEEEQYF | 16 | NA | TRBD1 | TRBJ2-7 | TRBV18
TGTGCCAGCAGTTCCGGGAAAATCTACGAGCAGTACTTC | CASSSGKIYEQYF | 13 | NA | NA | TRBJ2-7 | TRBV6-2/TRBV6-3
TGTGCCAGCAGCCTAGCGGGGACCCAAGAGACCCAGTACTTC | CASSLAGTQETQYF | 14 | NA | TRBD2 | TRBJ2-5 | TRBV7-3
TGTGCCAGCAGTTTGGACAGGCTCCAGCATTTT | CASSLDRLQHF | 11 | NA | TRBD1 | TRBJ1-5 | TRBV6-1
TGTGCCAGCAGCTTAGTCCTCTCTGGAAACACCATATATTTT | CASSLVLSGNTIYF | 14 | NA | NA | TRBJ1-3 | TRBV7-2
TGCGCCAGCAGCTGGGGGACAGGGTCCTACGAGCAGTACTTC | CASSWGTGSYEQYF | 14 | few | TRBD1 | TRBJ2-7 | TRBV5-1
TGTGCCAGCAGCGTAGGGGGGCAGGGAAGGGACATTCAGTACTTC | CASSVGGQGRDIQYF | 15 | NA | NA | TRBJ2-4 | TRBV9
TGTGCCAGCACACAGGGGGCTTACAATGAGCAGTTCTTC | CASTQGAYNEQFF | 13 | NA | TRBD1 | TRBJ2-1 | TRBV6-5
TGTGCCAGCAACCCCCAGGGCTCCTACGAGCAGTACTTC | CASNPQGSYEQYF | 13 | NA | NA | TRBJ2-7 | TRBV3-1/TRBV3-2
TGTGCCAGCAGCTGGACAGGGGGCGGTCGTGAAAAACTGTTTTTT | CASSWTGGGREKLFF | 15 | NA | TRBD1 | TRBJ1-4 | TRBV11-2
TGTGCCAGCAGCGGACCGACAGGGTCCACCTACGAGCAGTACTTC | CASSGPTGSTYEQYF | 15 | few | TRBD1 | TRBJ2-7 | TRBV9
TGTGCCAGCAGTTACTCGACAGGGACCGTATCCTACGAGCAGTACTTC | CASSYSTGTVSYEQYF | 16 | NA | TRBD1 | TRBJ2-7 | TRBV6-2/TRBV6-3
TGCGCCAGCAACCCCTCGGGGGGGCCTGATACGCAGTATTTT | CASNPSGGPDTQYF | 14 | NA | TRBD2 | TRBJ2-3 | TRBV10-2
TGTGCCTGGAGTATAGGGGGTGGCAATCAGCCCCAGCATTTT | CAWSIGGGNQPQHF | 14 | once | NA | TRBJ1-5 | TRBV30
TGTGCCAGCAGCTTAGGAGGGGGCATCGAGCAGTACTTC | CASSLGGGIEQYF | 13 | once | TRBD1 | TRBJ2-7 | TRBV7-8
TGTGCCAGCAGTTTAGGACAGTCGGGCGGCTACACCTTC | CASSLGQSGGYTF | 13 | NA | NA | TRBJ1-2 | TRBV12-3/TRBV12-4
TGCGCCAGCAGCCCCGGACAGCGTAATGAAAAACTGTTTTTT | CASSPGQRNEKLFF | 14 | NA | NA | TRBJ1-4 | TRBV4-1
TGTGCCAGCAGACACTATTACGAGCAGTACTTC | CASRHYYEQYF | 11 | few | NA | TRBJ2-7 | TRBV6-6
TGTGCCAGCAGTCCGAGCAGGGCTGGAAACACCATATATTTT | CASSPSRAGNTIYF | 14 | NA | NA | TRBJ1-3 | TRBV3-1/TRBV3-2
TGTGCCAGCAGTTACAGTGGGGGGACGACAAACACTGAAGCTTTCTTT | CASSYSGGTTNTEAFF | 16 | few | NA | TRBJ1-1 | TRBV6-5
TGTGCCAGCAGCACCAAAAGACTAGCGGGCCCCTGGGATGAGCAGTTCTTC | CASSTKRLAGPWDEQFF | 17 | NA | TRBD2 | TRBJ2-1 | TRBV7-2
TGTGCCAGCAGCCTAGCACGGGATGGCAATCAGCCCCAGCATTTT | CASSLARDGNQPQHF | 15 | NA | NA | TRBJ1-5 | TRBV7-9
TGTGCCAGCAGCTTGGGACAGTACGAGCAGTACTTC | CASSLGQYEQYF | 12 | NA | TRBD1 | TRBJ2-7 | TRBV7-2
TGTGCCAGCAGTGGGACTAGCTCCGACATTCAGTACTTC | CASSGTSSDIQYF | 13 | NA | TRBD2 | TRBJ2-4 | TRBV6-2/TRBV6-3
TGTGCCAGCAGTTCGACAGGGGTCCACTATGGCTACACCTTC | CASSSTGVHYGYTF | 14 | NA | TRBD1 | TRBJ1-2 | TRBV6-2/TRBV6-3
TGTGCCAGCAGCTTTGACAGGGGCTTAGACACTGAAGCTTTCTTT | CASSFDRGLDTEAFF | 15 | NA | TRBD1 | TRBJ1-1 | TRBV7-9
TGTGCCAGCAGTTACTCGGAGGGCCAGCGAGGCTACACCTTC | CASSYSEGQRGYTF | 14 | NA | NA | TRBJ1-2 | TRBV6-2/TRBV6-3
TGTGCCACCAGCCAACAGGGGAGGTCCGGGGAGCTGTTTTTT | CATSQQGRSGELFF | 14 | NA | NA | TRBJ2-2 | TRBV15
TGTGCCAGCAGCGTAGCGGCAGGTACCTATAATTCACCCCTCCACTTT | CASSVAAGTYNSPLHF | 16 | NA | NA | TRBJ1-6 | TRBV9
TGTGCCAGCAGTGAAATGCCGGGGGTTAGCAATCAGCCCCAGCATTTT | CASSEMPGVSNQPQHF | 16 | NA | NA | TRBJ1-5 | TRBV2
TGTGCCAGCAGCCGGACAGGGGGCTACGAGCAGTACTTC | CASSRTGGYEQYF | 13 | NA | TRBD1 | TRBJ2-7 | TRBV12-3/TRBV12-4
TGCAGCGTTGGGGACAGGGATGGCACAGATACGCAGTATTTT | CSVGDRDGTDTQYF | 14 | NA | TRBD1 | TRBJ2-3 | TRBV29-1
TGTGCCAGCAGTTATCTCCCGGGACAGGGGGCCGGAGGCTACACCTTC | CASSYLPGQGAGGYTF | 16 | NA | TRBD1 | TRBJ1-2 | TRBV6-6
TGTGCCAGCAGCTTAGATCGGGGGGTCCATGAGCAGTTCTTC | CASSLDRGVHEQFF | 14 | NA | TRBD2 | TRBJ2-1 | TRBV11-2
TGTGCCACCAGTAAAGGGGGCACAGATACGCAGTATTTT | CATSKGGTDTQYF | 13 | NA | NA | TRBJ2-3 | TRBV24-1
TGTGCCAGCAGTCCCCGGGACAGGTTCGAACATGGCTACACCTTC | CASSPRDRFEHGYTF | 15 | NA | TRBD1 | TRBJ1-2 | TRBV6-5
TGTGCCAGCAGCAAAGGGGACACTTACAATGAGCAGTTCTTC | CASSKGDTYNEQFF | 14 | NA | NA | TRBJ2-1 | TRBV5-6
TGTGCCAGCAGCTTGGTCAGTACTAACTATGGCTACACCTTC | CASSLVSTNYGYTF | 14 | NA | NA | TRBJ1-2 | TRBV5-6
TGCGCCAGCAGCTTGGGGGGCAGCACCCATGGCTACACCTTC | CASSLGGSTHGYTF | 14 | NA | NA | TRBJ1-2 | TRBV5-1
TGTGCCAGCAGCTTGCTAGCGGGGCTAGATACGCAGTATTTT | CASSLLAGLDTQYF | 14 | NA | TRBD2 | TRBJ2-3 | TRBV5-4